This T cell receptor (beta chain) emerged from a study of OX40 agonist ivuxolimab in advanced cancers. Germline CDR1 reads LNHDA; CDR2 reads SQIVND (reference sequence). The CDR3 runs to 11 residues. The ends were cut back, 3 bases at V and 13 bases at J, with 10 bases in the middle. Method: immunoSEQ multiplex PCR; TCRdb's copy keeps in-frame clones and lacks some. The data contain roughly 56,000 clones, about nine tenths of them singletons. This receptor was taken from an adult with an advanced solid tumor such as melanoma, head and neck, liver or kidney cancer. V and J are TRBV19 and TRBJ2-4; D remains ambiguous. This specimen was CD4+ or CD8+ T cells sorted from blood, taken in a trial of the OX40 agonist ivuxolimab. This chain's CDR3 is CASSIGPLQYF. In DNA form, the CDR3 reads TGTGCCAGTAGTATCGGCCCTTTACAGTACTTC. The entire variable domain, with the rest obtained from reference TRBV19 and TRBJ2-4, is as follows: DGGITQSPKYLFRKEGQNVTLSCEQNLNHDAMYWYRQDPGQGLRLIYYSQIVNDFQKGDIAEGYSVSREKKESFPLTVTSAQKNPTAFYLCASSIGPLQYFGAGTRLSVL.